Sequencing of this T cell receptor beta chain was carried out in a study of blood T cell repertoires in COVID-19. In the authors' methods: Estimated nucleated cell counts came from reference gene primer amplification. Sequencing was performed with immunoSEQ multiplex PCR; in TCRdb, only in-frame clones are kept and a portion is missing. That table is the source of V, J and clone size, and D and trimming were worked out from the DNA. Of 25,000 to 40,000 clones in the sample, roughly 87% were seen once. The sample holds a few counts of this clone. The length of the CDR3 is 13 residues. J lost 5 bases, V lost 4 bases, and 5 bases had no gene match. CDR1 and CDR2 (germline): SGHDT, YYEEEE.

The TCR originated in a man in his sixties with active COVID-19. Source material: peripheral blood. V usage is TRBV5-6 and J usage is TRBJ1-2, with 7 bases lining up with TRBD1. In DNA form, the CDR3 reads TGTGCCAGCAGCCCTGACAGGGATTATGGCTACACCTTC. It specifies CASSPDRDYGYTF.